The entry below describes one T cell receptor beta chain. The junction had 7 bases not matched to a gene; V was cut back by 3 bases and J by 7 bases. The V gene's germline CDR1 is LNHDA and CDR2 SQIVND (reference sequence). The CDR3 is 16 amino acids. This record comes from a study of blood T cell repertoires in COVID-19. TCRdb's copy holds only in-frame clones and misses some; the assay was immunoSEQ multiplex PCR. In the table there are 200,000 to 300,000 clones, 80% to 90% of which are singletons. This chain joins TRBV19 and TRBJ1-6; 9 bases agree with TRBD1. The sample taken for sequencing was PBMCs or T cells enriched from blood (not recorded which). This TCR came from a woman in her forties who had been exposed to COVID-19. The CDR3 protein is CASSILLQGANSPLHF. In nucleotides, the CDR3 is TGTGCCAGTAGTATTCTGCTACAGGGGGCAAATTCACCCCTCCACTTT.